This passage covers 21 T cell receptor beta chains from one sample sequenced in a study of shared clonotypes between healthy human individuals. Measured with immunoSEQ multiplex PCR; TCRdb has only the in-frame clones, and not every one. Among about 490,000 clones, 79% were seen once, and the ten largest hold approximately 12%. The sample comprised PBMCs. The receptors stem from a woman between 35 and 50 years old in good health. Some clones in this sample may be carry-over from other donors' samples.

The chain carries TRBV29-1 and TRBJ2-5; the match to TRBD1 covers 8 bases. Looked up from germline, CDR1 is SQVTM and CDR2 is ANQGSEA. This CDR3 is 13 amino acids long. V was clipped by 6 bases and J by 2 bases; unmatched bases: 5. CDR3 in amino acids: CSVGQGGQETQYF. The CDR3 DNA follows: TGCAGCGTCGGACAGGGAGGTCAAGAGACCCAGTACTTC.

The chain uses TRBV19 and TRBJ2-7, with D perhaps TRBD1 or TRBD2 (5 bases each). V was clipped by 3 bases and J by 3 bases, with 12 bases between them. Germline V lookup: CDR1 LNHDA, CDR2 SQIVND (reference sequence). CDR3 length: 14 residues. This CDR3 reads CASSIRGRSYEQYF. The CDR3 DNA reads as TGTGCCAGTAGTATCCGGGGACGGAGCTACGAGCAGTACTTC. Full variable domain (remainder filled in from reference TRBV19 and TRBJ2-7): DGGITQSPKYLFRKEGQNVTLSCEQNLNHDAMYWYRQDPGQGLRLIYYSQIVNDFQKGDIAEGYSVSREKKESFPLTVTSAQKNPTAFYLCASSIRGRSYEQYFGPGTRLTVT.

V is TRBV28 and J is TRBJ2-4; a weak D match, TRBD1 (6 bases). Trimming shortened V by 7 bases and J by 9 bases, and 19 bases separated the two germline ends. From germline, CDR1 is MDHEN and CDR2 SYDVKM. The CDR3 has 14 residues. This CDR3 is CASTTPGGVGIQYF. As DNA, the CDR3 is TGTGCCAGCACCACCCCTGGGGGCGTTGGCATTCAGTACTTC.

The J gene is TRBJ2-7, the V gene TRBV21-1; TRBD2 is the table's D call and was not checked against the DNA. TRBV21-1 is a listed pseudogene. The CDR3 covers 16 residues. In DNA, the CDR3 is TGTGCCAGCAGCAAAGTTTGTCCTTGGGACTATTACGAGCAGTACTTC. Translating gives CASSKVCPWDYYEQYF.

This clone was observed a handful of times. The rearrangement links TRBV28 to TRBJ2-3; tentatively, D is TRBD1 (6 bases). The germline CDR1 and CDR2 sequences are MDHEN and SYDVKM. Trimming took 10 bases from V and 2 from J, leaving 13 bases between them. The CDR3 extends over 13 amino acids. DNA for the CDR3: TGTGCCATCCTCGGACAGATCACAGATACGCAGTATTTT. Translated, it gives CAILGQITDTQYF. Full variable domain (outside the CDR3, taken from reference TRBV28 and TRBJ2-3): DVKVTQSSRYLVKRTGEKVFLECVQDMDHENMFWYRQDPGLGLRLIYFSYDVKMKEKGDIPEGYSVSREKKERFSLILESASTNQTSMYLCAILGQITDTQYFGPGTRLTVL.

This sequence joins TRBV4-1 and TRBJ2-1; TRBD2 matches 11 bases. The CDR3 is 19 residues long. Trimming cost V 1 base and J 6 bases; bases outside gene matches: 14. Looked up from germline, CDR1 is MGHRA and CDR2 is YSYEKL. DNA for the CDR3: TGCGCCAGCAGCCAAGGATTAATTGGGGGACTAGCGGAGATCAATGAGCAGTTCTTC. This encodes CASSQGLIGGLAEINEQFF.

This clone appeared a few times. The V gene is TRBV28, the J gene TRBJ2-7; D is uncertain. Germline V CDR1 and CDR2: MDHEN, SYDVKM. V lost 5 bases and J lost 9, with 14 bases in between. The CDR3 extends over 12 amino acids. CDR3 DNA sequence: TGTGCCAGCAGTGGACGGTTATATGGGCAGTACTTC. It specifies CASSGRLYGQYF. Drawing the rest from reference TRBV28 and TRBJ2-7, the complete variable domain is DVKVTQSSRYLVKRTGEKVFLECVQDMDHENMFWYRQDPGLGLRLIYFSYDVKMKEKGDIPEGYSVSREKKERFSLILESASTNQTSMYLCASSGRLYGQYFGPGTRLTVT.

The V call is TRBV28, the J call TRBJ2-1; 12 nucleotides agree with TRBD2. This CDR3 has 16 residues. Germline CDR1 MDHEN, CDR2 SYDVKM. With V trimmed by 5 bases and J by 7 bases, 9 bases remained unmatched. CDR3 in amino acids: CASSPRLAGEFNEQFF. For the CDR3, the DNA is TGTGCCAGCAGTCCTAGACTAGCGGGAGAATTTAATGAGCAGTTCTTC.

This rearrangement joins TRBV18 to TRBJ2-1; the match to TRBD2 covers 8 bases. The V and J ends lost 1 base and 10 bases, in that order; junction bases with no gene match: 9. The CDR3 is made up of 15 amino acids. Per the germline V gene, CDR1 is KGHSH and CDR2 is LQKENI. The CDR3 sequence is CASSPRDSGALEQFF. As DNA, the CDR3 is TGTGCCAGCTCACCACGGGATAGCGGGGCGCTAGAGCAGTTCTTC.

The chain combines TRBV7-9 with TRBJ2-7; 9 positions agree with TRBD2. CDR3 length equals 13 residues. Germline CDR1 and CDR2: SEHNR and FQNEAQ (reference sequence). Trimming cost V 7 bases and J 6 bases; bases outside gene matches: 7. The CDR3 bases are TGTGCCAGCACAGGGACTAGCAGCAGCGAGCAGTACTTC. Translating gives CASTGTSSSEQYF.

V is TRBV28 and J is TRBJ2-2; the match to TRBD2 covers 10 bases. This CDR3 has 18 amino acids. V was pared by 6 bases and J by 3 bases, with 13 bases of the junction left unmatched. Germline V lookup: CDR1 MDHEN, CDR2 SYDVKM. The CDR3 DNA reads as TGTGCCAGCAGGTACGGACTAGCGGCACCCAGGTACACCGGGGAGCTGTTTTTT. Residues: CASRYGLAAPRYTGELFF.

In DNA form, the CDR3 reads TGTGCCAGCAGCTTAACGGGAGGGCCCCCCACCGGGGAGCTGTTTTTT. This gives the protein CASSLTGGPPTGELFF. V usage is TRBV5-4 and J usage is TRBJ2-2; 8 bases are a match to TRBD2. With V trimmed by 2 bases and J by 4 bases, 7 bases remained unmatched. Germline V gene data show CDR1 as SGHNT and CDR2 as YYREEE (reference sequence). The CDR3 contains 16 residues.

This clone was counted once. The chain employs TRBV27 and TRBJ2-3; 15 bases are a match to TRBD2. Per the germline V gene, CDR1 is MNHEY and CDR2 is SMNVEV (reference sequence). V gave up 8 bases and J gave up 6 bases; unmatched junction bases: 6. The CDR3 contains 15 residues. The CDR3 DNA reads as TGTGCCAGCGGGGGACTAGCGGGAGGAAAGGATACGCAGTATTTT. Its translation: CASGGLAGGKDTQYF.

As concerns this clone: A read error may be the cause here, since a much bigger clone is one base away. Other DNA sequences in this specimen translate into the identical CDR3. The chain links TRBV30 to TRBJ2-4; D possibly matches TRBD1 or TRBD2 (5 bases each). V lost 3 bases and J lost 7, with 13 bases in between. This CDR3 contains 13 residues. Looked up from germline, CDR1 is GTSNPN and CDR2 is SVGIG (reference sequence). The CDR3 DNA is TGTGCCTGGAGCGCGAAGGGGACCAACATTCAGTACTTC. Protein sequence: CAWSAKGTNIQYF.

Notes on this clone: The sample holds other DNA sequences that translate to the same CDR3. The rearrangement joins TRBV9 to TRBJ2-1; 10 nucleotides agree with TRBD2. V lost 3 bases and J lost 10; bases outside the gene matches: 1. The CDR3 runs 12 residues. The germline V gene has CDR1 SGDLS and CDR2 YYNGEE. CDR3 DNA: TGTGCCAGCAGCGGAGCGGGAGGGGAGCAGTTCTTC. It encodes CASSGAGGEQFF.

The chain carries TRBV6-5 and TRBJ2-1; D possibly matches TRBD1 or TRBD2 (7 bases each). V shed 8 bases and J shed 6 bases, with 20 bases lying between them. CDR1 is MNHEY and CDR2 is SVGAGI in the germline V gene. The CDR3 sequence is 15 residues long. CDR3 in DNA: TGTGCCAGCCAGGGGGGAGGGGACCACGGCAATGAGCAGTTCTTC. This translates into CASQGGGDHGNEQFF.

This clone was detected only once. The gene calls are TRBV7-6 and TRBJ1-4; maybe TRBD1 (5 bases). Between the trimmed V and J ends, which lost 1 base and 7 bases, there was a span of 16 bases. This CDR3 has 16 amino acids. Germline CDR1 reads SGHVS; CDR2 reads FNYEAQ. The CDR3: CASSLDGPRGTEKLFF. The CDR3 DNA is TGTGCCAGCAGCTTAGACGGGCCGCGAGGGACTGAAAAACTGTTTTTT.

The chain couples TRBV6-5 to TRBJ2-3, with 7 nucleotides matching TRBD1. The ends lost 10 bases at V and 0 bases at J; junction bases unmatched: 10. CDR1 and CDR2 from the germline V gene are MNHEY and SVGAGI. The CDR3 consists of 15 residues. CDR3 coding DNA: TGTGCCACCCAGAGAGGGGGCACTAGCACAGATACGCAGTATTTT. Translated, it gives CATQRGGTSTDTQYF.

The chain carries TRBV10-3 and TRBJ1-2; D is perhaps TRBD1 (6 bases). The CDR3 sequence is 12 residues long. Trimming pared 9 bases from V and 5 bases from J, leaving 13 bases between. Germline assignment: CDR1 ENHRY and CDR2 SYGVKD. The CDR3: CAIKDSAYGYTF. In DNA, the CDR3 is TGTGCCATTAAGGACAGCGCTTATGGCTACACCTTC.

The V gene is TRBV2, the J gene TRBJ1-2, with D uncertain. This CDR3 has 11 residues. Trimming cost V 11 bases and J 4 bases, with 11 bases left between them. Germline values: CDR1 SNHLY, CDR2 FYNNEI. In DNA form, the CDR3 reads TGTGCCCTCGGGAGGTGCTATGGCTACACCTTC. This sequence encodes CALGRCYGYTF.

This clone was seen only a few times. V is TRBV11-2 and J is TRBJ1-5; D remains unclear. The germline V gene encodes CDR1 SGHAT and CDR2 FQNNGV. Trimming removed 4 bases from V and 1 base from J, with 8 bases in between. The CDR3 covers 14 residues. In DNA, the CDR3 is TGTGCCAGCAGCTCCCCAGTAAGCAATCAGCCCCAGCATTTT. This sequence encodes CASSSPVSNQPQHF.